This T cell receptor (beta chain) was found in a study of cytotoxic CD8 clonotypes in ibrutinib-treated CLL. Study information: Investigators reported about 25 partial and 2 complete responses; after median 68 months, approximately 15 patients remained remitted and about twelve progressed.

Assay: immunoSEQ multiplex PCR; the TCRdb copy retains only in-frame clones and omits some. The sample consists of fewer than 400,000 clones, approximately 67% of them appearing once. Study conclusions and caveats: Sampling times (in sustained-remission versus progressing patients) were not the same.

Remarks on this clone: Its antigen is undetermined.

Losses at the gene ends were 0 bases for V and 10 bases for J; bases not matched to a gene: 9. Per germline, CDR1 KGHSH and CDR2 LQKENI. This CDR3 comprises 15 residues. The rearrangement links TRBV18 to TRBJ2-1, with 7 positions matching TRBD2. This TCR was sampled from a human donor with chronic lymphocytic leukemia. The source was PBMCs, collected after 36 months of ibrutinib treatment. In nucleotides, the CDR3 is TGTGCCAGCTCACCACCGGGACTATTACGCCCCGAGCAGTTCTTC. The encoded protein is CASSPPGLLRPEQFF.